This T cell receptor beta chain comes out of a study of cytomegalovirus exposure and HLA in healthy donors. A remark on this clone: What it binds is unknown.

The CDR3 runs 16 residues. Germline V CDR1 and CDR2: SGHKS, YYEKEE (reference sequence). Trimming shortened V by 0 bases and J by 2 bases, and 14 bases separated the two germline ends. Amplification used 60 Vbeta primers and 13 Jbeta primers. In the original analysis: Later analysis identified 80 million to 90 million unique TCR beta chains, about 11 million shared. The table came from immunoSEQ multiplex PCR; TCRdb's copy has only in-frame clones and leaves some out. The DNA was the basis for D and trimming; V, J and clone size are from that table. The sample contains roughly 160,000 clones, roughly four fifths of which appear only once. Study-wide results and caveats: According to an earlier analysis, most TCR beta V segments yielded productive rearrangements about 90% or about 30% of the time. Later genetic work tied a missense DCLRE1C variant to beta-chain V and J trimming. Reports described diagnosis of cytomegalovirus status by the classifier as highly specific and sensitive.

The clonotype originates from a female donor in good health and CMV-seronegative. This chain connects TRBV5-5 to TRBJ2-5; D may be TRBD2 (6 bases). Sample: PBMCs. The CDR3 nucleotides are TGTGCCAGCAGCTTGGGGGCGGGGAATGGGCAAGAGACCCAGTACTTC. Translation gives CASSLGAGNGQETQYF.